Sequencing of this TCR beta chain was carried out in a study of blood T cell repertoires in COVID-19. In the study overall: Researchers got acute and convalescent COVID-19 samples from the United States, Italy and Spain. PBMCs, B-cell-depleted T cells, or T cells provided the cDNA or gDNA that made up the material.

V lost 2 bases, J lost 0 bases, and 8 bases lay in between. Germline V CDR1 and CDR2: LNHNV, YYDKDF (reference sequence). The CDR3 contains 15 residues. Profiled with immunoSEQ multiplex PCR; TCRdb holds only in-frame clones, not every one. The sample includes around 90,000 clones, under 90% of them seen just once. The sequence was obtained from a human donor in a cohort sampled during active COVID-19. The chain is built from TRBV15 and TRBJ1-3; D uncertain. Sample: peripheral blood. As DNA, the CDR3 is TGTGCCACCAGCAGACCGATCGGCTCTGGAAACACCATATATTTT. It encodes CATSRPIGSGNTIYF.